The source of this T cell receptor beta chain is a study of T cell changes during pregnancy in multiple sclerosis. The CDR3 has 15 amino acids. Trimming removed 0 bases from V and 2 bases from J, with 11 bases in between. Per germline, CDR1 SGDLS and CDR2 YYNGEE. The table came from immunoSEQ multiplex PCR; TCRdb's copy has only in-frame clones and leaves some out. The sample lists tens of thousands of clones, roughly 92% seen once, with around 0.21% in the top ten. Sample: CD4+ T cells from peripheral blood mononuclear cells, taken before pregnancy. The TCR comes from a female donor with multiple sclerosis, enrolled in a pregnancy study. The chain combines TRBV9 with TRBJ1-2; D not resolved. The CDR3 protein is CASSVEAGLNYGYTF. CDR3 nucleotides: TGTGCCAGCAGCGTAGAGGCAGGACTCAACTATGGCTACACCTTC.